The 21 T cell receptor beta chains listed next were all sequenced from one sample in a study of graft-versus-host responses after intestinal transplantation. This table comes from immunoSEQ multiplex PCR, and its TCRdb copy is limited to in-frame clones, with some not included. The data show several thousand clones, around four fifths seen once. Graft tissue was processed to release intraepithelial and lamina propria lymphocytes. The sample was ileum tissue, taken about 130 days after transplant. Receptors were obtained from a human patient who received an intestinal transplant, so some T cells may come from the graft donor.

J is TRBJ1-1 and V is TRBV14; D call uncertain. CDR1 SGHDN and CDR2 FVKESK come from the germline V gene. The CDR3 is 14 residues long. Trimming left V 1 base short and J 0 bases short, with 6 bases between. CDR3: CASSQVAMNTEAFF. CDR3 bases: TGTGCCAGCAGCCAAGTGGCAATGAACACTGAAGCTTTCTTT. Complete variable domain (other parts from reference TRBV14 and TRBJ1-1): EAGVTQFPSHSVIEKGQTVTLRCDPISGHDNLYWYRRVMGKEIKFLLHFVKESKQDESGMPNNRFLAERTGGTYSTLKVQPAELEDSGVYFCASSQVAMNTEAFFGQGTRLTVV.

The chain links TRBV2 to TRBJ1-6; no clear D gene. The V end was cut by 5 bases, the J end by 0 bases, with 8 bases between. The length of the CDR3 is 15 residues. CDR1 SNHLY and CDR2 FYNNEI come from the germline V gene. DNA for the CDR3: TGTGCCAGCAGTTCACTGAGCTCCTATAATTCACCCCTCCACTTT. It is translated as CASSSLSSYNSPLHF.

The chain recombines TRBV4-1 with TRBJ2-5, with 7 bases that match TRBD1. The end of the DNA fits TRBJ2-7 better, so the J call may be wrong. Germline loops: CDR1 MGHRA, CDR2 YSYEKL. The CDR3 extends over 14 amino acids. CDR3 nucleotide sequence: TGCGCCAGCAGCCAAGGACAGGGAGAAAACGAGCAGTACTTC. Translation gives CASSQGQGENEQYF.

Turning to this clone: One end of the junction is discordant with germline, which a read error may explain. The chain employs TRBV5-1 and TRBJ2-5; D is unclear. This CDR3 region has 17 residues. CDR1 and CDR2 from the germline V gene are SGHRS and YFSETQ. The CDR3 loop reads CASSVSRRASLQEAQYF. For the CDR3, the DNA is TGCGCCAGCAGCGTATCTCGACGGGCCTCCCTTCAAGAGGCCCAGTACTTC.

The chain links TRBV19 to TRBJ1-3; D is unclear. The V end was cut by 5 bases, the J end by 0 bases, with 8 bases between. The germline V gene has CDR1 LNHDA and CDR2 SQIVND (reference sequence). The CDR3 is 14 residues long. DNA for the CDR3: TGTGCCAGTAGTCCAATTACCTCTGGAAACACCATATATTTT. Translated: CASSPITSGNTIYF.

This rearrangement joins TRBV15 to TRBJ2-1, with 7 bases fitting TRBD2. The CDR3 is 16 amino acids. CDR1 is LNHNV and CDR2 is YYDKDF in the germline V gene (reference sequence). The V gene end was trimmed by 2 bases and the J gene end by 2 bases; junction bases not matched to a gene: 6. In nucleotides, the CDR3 is TGTGCCACCAGCAGACCGCACGGGACTACCTACAATGAGCAGTTCTTC. Translating it yields CATSRPHGTTYNEQFF. Supplemented by reference TRBV15 and TRBJ2-1, the full variable domain reads DAMVIQNPRYQVTQFGKPVTLSCSQTLNHNVMYWYQQKSSQAPKLLFHYYDKDFNNEADTPDNFQSRRPNTSFCFLDIRSPGLGDTAMYLCATSRPHGTTYNEQFFGPGTRLTVL.

The rearrangement uses TRBV5-5 and TRBJ2-7; 9 positions agree with TRBD1. Germline V gene lookup returns CDR1 SGHKS and CDR2 YYEKEE (reference sequence). The CDR3 sequence is 13 residues long. With 0 bases clipped from V and 6 bases from J, the junction kept 1 base outside the gene matches. CDR3 nucleotides: TGTGCCAGCAGCTTGGGACAGGGGGGCGAGCAGTACTTC. It encodes CASSLGQGGEQYF.

V is TRBV10-2 and J is TRBJ2-1; D unclear. The CDR3 is 13 amino acids. V dropped 6 bases and J dropped 14 bases, with 20 bases sitting between them. Germline CDR1 reads WSHSY; CDR2 reads SAAADI. This CDR3 is CASRAVVYGRKFF. The CDR3 DNA reads as TGCGCCAGCAGGGCCGTGGTTTACGGTCGCAAGTTCTTC.

The chain combines TRBV10-1 with TRBJ1-5, with D uncertain. The CDR3 runs 13 residues. The germline gives CDR1 WNHNN, CDR2 SYGVQD (reference sequence). Between the trimmed V and J ends, which lost 8 bases and 6 bases, there was a span of 14 bases. CDR3 coding DNA: TGCGCCAGCCCCGGACGTAAGGCTCAGCCCCAGCATTTT. Translating it yields CASPGRKAQPQHF.

The V gene is TRBV9, the J gene TRBJ2-7; no firm D call. Trimming cost V 0 bases and J 5 bases, with 9 bases left between them. Germline CDR1 and CDR2: SGDLS and YYNGEE. The CDR3 sequence is 13 residues long. CDR3 sequence: CASSVGVGNEQYF. CDR3 DNA sequence: TGTGCCAGCAGCGTAGGGGTAGGGAACGAGCAGTACTTC.

The table lists this clone with a few counts. This chain joins TRBV7-3 and TRBJ2-7; possibly TRBD2 for D (6 bases). Per germline, CDR1 SGHTA and CDR2 FQGTGA. CDR3 length equals 15 residues. Trimming pared 2 bases from V and 2 bases from J, leaving 13 bases between. The CDR3 here is CASSLVTRYPYEQYF. As DNA, the CDR3 is TGTGCCAGCAGCTTAGTGACTAGGTACCCCTACGAGCAGTACTTC.

J is TRBJ2-3 and V is TRBV4-1, with TRBD2 identical over 9 bases. The CDR3 covers 16 residues. CDR1 MGHRA and CDR2 YSYEKL come from the germline V gene. V was pared by 3 bases and J by 3 bases, with 7 bases of the junction left unmatched. In nucleotides, the CDR3 is TGCGCCAGCAGCCAGGTTCAGCTAGCGGGAACAGATACGCAGTATTTT. Its translation is CASSQVQLAGTDTQYF.

The chain links TRBV6-6 to TRBJ2-1, with D hard to call. Trimming took off 2 bases at V and 3 bases at J, with 8 bases between the two ends. This CDR3 spans 14 amino acids. Germline lookup yields CDR1 MNHNY and CDR2 SVGAGI (reference sequence). CDR3 DNA sequence: TGTGCCAGCAGTTACGCCGGGCTCTACAATGAGCAGTTCTTC. It specifies CASSYAGLYNEQFF.

V and J are TRBV30 and TRBJ2-5; 14 bases agree with TRBD2. The germline V gene encodes CDR1 GTSNPN and CDR2 SVGIG (reference sequence). This CDR3 comprises 14 residues. The junction had 5 bases not matched to a gene; V was cut back by 0 bases and J by 11 bases. Here the CDR3 DNA reads TGTGCCTGGAGTGTTAAGGGACTAGCGGGGGTACAGTACTTC. Translating gives CAWSVKGLAGVQYF.

This clone was observed a few times. V gene TRBV5-1 combines with J gene TRBJ1-2; a weak D match, TRBD1 (5 bases). CDR3 length equals 13 residues. Germline CDR1 SGHRS, CDR2 YFSETQ. V gave up 4 bases and J gave up 6 bases, with 13 bases separating them. In DNA, the CDR3 is TGCGCCAGCAGCCCCGGACATTCTAATGGCTACACCTTC. Amino acid sequence: CASSPGHSNGYTF.

This chain links TRBV5-1 with TRBJ1-2; TRBD1 agrees at 8 bases. The CDR3 has 13 residues. V was clipped by 4 bases and J by 5 bases; unmatched bases: 4. CDR1 SGHRS and CDR2 YFSETQ come from the germline V gene. Here the CDR3 reads CASSTTGVYGYTF. The CDR3 region has the DNA TGCGCCAGCAGCACGACAGGGGTATATGGCTACACCTTC. Supplemented by reference TRBV5-1 and TRBJ1-2, the full variable domain reads KAGVTQTPRYLIKTRGQQVTLSCSPISGHRSVSWYQQTPGQGLQFLFEYFSETQRNKGNFPGRFSGRQFSNSRSEMNVSTLELGDSALYLCASSTTGVYGYTFGSGTRLTVV.

Notes on this clone: One junction end does not reproduce the germline sequence, and a read error may be involved. The J gene is TRBJ1-5, the V gene TRBV6-1, with D hard to call. CDR1 and CDR2 (germline): MNHNS, SASEGT. The CDR3 runs to 15 residues. CDR3 bases: TGTACCAGCAGTGAGGCTCAGACACGCAATCAGCCCCAGCATTTT. Residues: CTSSEAQTRNQPQHF.

This clone was seen a handful of times. The chain employs TRBV7-9 and TRBJ1-3; D unclear. CDR1 and CDR2 (germline): SEHNR, FQNEAQ (reference sequence). V was shortened by 3 bases and J by 4 bases, with 19 bases between the two germline ends. The CDR3 has 17 amino acids. The CDR3 DNA is TGTGCCAGCAGCTTGAACCAACCCGGGAGGGCCGGAAACACCATATATTTT. It is translated as CASSLNQPGRAGNTIYF.

This clone was found a few times. The chain links TRBV7-9 to TRBJ1-3, with unresolved D. This CDR3 is built from 15 residues. Trimming removed 4 bases at V and 7 bases at J, with 17 bases between. Germline CDR1 SEHNR, CDR2 FQNEAQ (reference sequence). In DNA, the CDR3 is TGTGCCAGCAGCTCTTCTCCCACCCCAACCAACACCATATATTTT. It codes for CASSSSPTPTNTIYF.

The gene calls are TRBV5-1 and TRBJ2-5; the match to TRBD2 covers 8 bases. Germline V lookup: CDR1 SGHRS, CDR2 YFSETQ. The length of the CDR3 is 14 residues. Trimming took 3 bases from V and 4 from J; bases not matched to a gene: 5. CDR3 loop: CASSWGLAGETQYF. As DNA, the CDR3 is TGCGCCAGCAGCTGGGGGCTAGCGGGAGAGACCCAGTACTTC.

The chain carries TRBV6-1 and TRBJ2-2; the D gene is possibly TRBD2 (5 bases). V was trimmed by 5 bases and J by 0 bases, leaving 10 bases between them. Germline V lookup: CDR1 MNHNS, CDR2 SASEGT. There are 15 residues in the CDR3. As DNA, the CDR3 is TGTGCCAGCAGTTTAGAGGGCTCGAACACCGGGGAGCTGTTTTTT. It yields the protein CASSLEGSNTGELFF.